One T cell receptor beta chain is described in this entry. How the authors handled the data: Estimates of nucleated cell counts were drawn from the amplification of reference gene primers. Using immunoSEQ multiplex PCR, the repertoire was profiled, and TCRdb retains in-frame clones only, with some absent. The V and J calls and clone size are taken from that table; D and trimming were inferred from the DNA. The data show about 110,000 clones, less than 85% seen once. This sample stems from a study of blood T cell repertoires in COVID-19. Study at large: The origin of the acute and convalescent COVID-19 samples was the United States, Italy and Spain. In each case, the material was cDNA or gDNA derived from T cells, B-cell-depleted T cells, or PBMCs.

This CDR3 has 14 residues. J lost 3 bases, V lost 5 bases, and 6 bases had no gene match. Germline values: CDR1 SNHLY, CDR2 FYNNEI. The receptor comes from a woman aged 40 to 50 with acute or convalescent COVID-19. The sequenced sample was peripheral blood. This chain connects TRBV2 to TRBJ2-5; 7 bases line up with TRBD1. The CDR3 protein is CASSRTGRKETQYF. The DNA of the CDR3 is TGTGCCAGCAGTAGGACAGGCAGGAAAGAGACCCAGTACTTC.